The subject of this entry is one T cell receptor (beta chain). What it recognizes is unknown. Original handling: Because ImmunoSEQ provided only junction sequences with no quality scores, the filtering differed. Only in-frame clones appear in the TCRdb table, and some are missing; sequencing was by immunoSEQ multiplex PCR. Clonal size and the V and J genes are those of that table, whereas D and trimming came from the DNA. This sample has roughly 2.5 million clones, with 85% to 95% found just once. The record originates from a study of shared clonotypes between healthy human individuals. Study context: Plates per donor: three CD4 naive, three CD4 memory, two CD8 naive, one CD8 memory. Study-level points and caveats: Incompleteness in sorted-subset sequencing, despite large depth, was shown by rarefaction. Enrolling few donors narrowed the genetic and exposure-history diversity that was represented.

This CDR3 comprises 15 residues. In germline, CDR1 is MNHEY, CDR2 SVGAGI. The ends lost 6 bases at V and 1 base at J; junction bases unmatched: 5. This TCR derives from a man younger than 30 in good health. V is TRBV6-5 and J is TRBJ2-2; 7 bases are shared with TRBD1. The sequencing sample was made of naive CD4+ T cells sorted from blood. Noted subset: CD45RA+ positively selected. The chain's CDR3 is CASRPGDRNTGELFF. The CDR3 region has the DNA TGTGCCAGCAGGCCAGGGGACAGGAACACCGGGGAGCTGTTTTTT.